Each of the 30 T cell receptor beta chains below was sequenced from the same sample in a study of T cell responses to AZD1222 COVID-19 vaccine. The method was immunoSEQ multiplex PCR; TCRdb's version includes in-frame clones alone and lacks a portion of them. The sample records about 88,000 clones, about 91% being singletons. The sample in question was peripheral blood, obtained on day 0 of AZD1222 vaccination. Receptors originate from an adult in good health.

The chain's CDR3 is CASSPLSIAGPEQYF. CDR3 sequence (DNA): TGTGCCAGCTCACCCCTTTCAATCGCAGGGCCCGAGCAGTACTTC. V gene TRBV18 combines with J gene TRBJ2-7, with a weak D call TRBD1 (5 bases). In germline, CDR1 is KGHSH, CDR2 LQKENI. The CDR3 extends over 15 amino acids. The V end was cut by 3 bases, the J end by 6 bases, with 18 bases between.

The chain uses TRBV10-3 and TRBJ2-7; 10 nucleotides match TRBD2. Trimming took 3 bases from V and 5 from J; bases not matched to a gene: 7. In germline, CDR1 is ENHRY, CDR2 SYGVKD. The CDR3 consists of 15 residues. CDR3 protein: CAISDSTGTSDEQYF. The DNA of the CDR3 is TGTGCCATCAGTGACTCGACAGGGACTAGCGACGAGCAGTACTTC.

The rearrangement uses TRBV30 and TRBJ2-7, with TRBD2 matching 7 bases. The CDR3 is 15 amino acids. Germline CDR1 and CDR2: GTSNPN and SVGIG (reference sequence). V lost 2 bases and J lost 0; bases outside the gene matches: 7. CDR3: CAWSRTRDYSYEQYF. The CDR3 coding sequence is TGTGCCTGGAGTAGAACGCGGGACTACTCCTACGAGCAGTACTTC. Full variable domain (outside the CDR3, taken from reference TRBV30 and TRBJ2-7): SQTIHQWPATLVQPVGSPLSLECTVEGTSNPNLYWYRQAAGRGLQLLFYSVGIGQISSEVPQNLSASRPQDRQFILSSKKLLLSDSGFYLCAWSRTRDYSYEQYFGPGTRLTVT.

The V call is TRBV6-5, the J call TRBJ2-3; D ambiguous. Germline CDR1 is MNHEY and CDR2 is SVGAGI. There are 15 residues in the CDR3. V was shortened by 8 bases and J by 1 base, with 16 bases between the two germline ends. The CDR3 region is CASQRGVGGTDTQYF. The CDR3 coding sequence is TGTGCCAGCCAGAGAGGAGTTGGAGGCACAGATACGCAGTATTTT.

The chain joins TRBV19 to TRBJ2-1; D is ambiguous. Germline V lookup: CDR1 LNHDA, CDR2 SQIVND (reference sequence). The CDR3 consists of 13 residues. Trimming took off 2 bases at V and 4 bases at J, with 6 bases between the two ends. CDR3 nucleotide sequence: TGTGCCAGTAGTATAACCCAATACAATGAGCAGTTCTTC. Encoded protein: CASSITQYNEQFF. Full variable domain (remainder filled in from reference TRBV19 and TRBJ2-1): DGGITQSPKYLFRKEGQNVTLSCEQNLNHDAMYWYRQDPGQGLRLIYYSQIVNDFQKGDIAEGYSVSREKKESFPLTVTSAQKNPTAFYLCASSITQYNEQFFGPGTRLTVL.

The CDR3 sequence is CASSQDAGGGTEAFF. CDR3 nucleotide sequence: TGTGCCAGCAGCCAAGATGCTGGGGGGGGCACTGAAGCTTTCTTT. This chain links TRBV4-2 with TRBJ1-1; the D gene is possibly TRBD1 (5 bases). CDR3 length equals 15 residues. V lost 0 bases, J lost 4 bases, and 12 bases lay in between. Looked up from germline, CDR1 is LGHNA and CDR2 is YNFKEQ.

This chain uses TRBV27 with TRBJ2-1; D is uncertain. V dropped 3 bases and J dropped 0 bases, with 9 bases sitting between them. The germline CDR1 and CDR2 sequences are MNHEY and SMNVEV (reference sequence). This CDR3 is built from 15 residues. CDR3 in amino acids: CASSLAVSSYNEQFF. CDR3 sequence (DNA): TGTGCCAGCAGTTTGGCGGTTAGCTCCTACAATGAGCAGTTCTTC.

CDR3 loop: CASSLILGLDEQFF. The DNA for the CDR3 is TGTGCCAGCAGTTTAATATTGGGCCTCGATGAGCAGTTCTTC. The gene calls are TRBV27 and TRBJ2-1; D call uncertain. In germline, CDR1 is MNHEY, CDR2 SMNVEV (reference sequence). V lost 2 bases and J lost 8, with 13 bases in between. CDR3 length: 14 residues.

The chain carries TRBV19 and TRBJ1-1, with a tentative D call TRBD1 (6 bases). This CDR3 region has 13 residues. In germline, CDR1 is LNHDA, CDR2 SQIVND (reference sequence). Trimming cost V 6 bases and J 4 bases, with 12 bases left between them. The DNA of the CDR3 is TGTGCCAGTAGAGCCGGGACAAGCACTGAAGCTTTCTTT. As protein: CASRAGTSTEAFF.

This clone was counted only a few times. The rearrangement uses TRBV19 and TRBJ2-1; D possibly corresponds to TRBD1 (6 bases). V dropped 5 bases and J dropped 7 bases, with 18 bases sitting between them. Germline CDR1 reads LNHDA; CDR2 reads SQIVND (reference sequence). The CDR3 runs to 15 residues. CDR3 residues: CASSGTGSLVNEQFF. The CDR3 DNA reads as TGTGCCAGTAGTGGAACAGGGTCGTTAGTGAATGAGCAGTTCTTC.

This CDR3 is CASSRAISDTQYF. The CDR3 DNA reads TGTGCCAGCAGCCGAGCAATATCAGATACGCAGTATTTT. V usage is TRBV6-5 and J usage is TRBJ2-3; D call uncertain. The V and J ends lost 6 bases and 4 bases respectively, with 11 bases between them. CDR1 MNHEY and CDR2 SVGAGI come from the germline V gene. The CDR3 covers 13 residues.

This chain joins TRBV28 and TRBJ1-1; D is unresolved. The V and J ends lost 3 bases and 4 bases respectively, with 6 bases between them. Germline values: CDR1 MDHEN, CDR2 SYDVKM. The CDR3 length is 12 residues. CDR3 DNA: TGTGCCAGCAGTTTGGCGTCCACTGAAGCTTTCTTT. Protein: CASSLASTEAFF.

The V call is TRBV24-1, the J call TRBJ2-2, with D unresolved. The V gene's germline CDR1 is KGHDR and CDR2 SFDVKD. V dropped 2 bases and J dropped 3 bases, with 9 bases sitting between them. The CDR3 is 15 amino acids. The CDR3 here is CATSDSDTYTGELFF. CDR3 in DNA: TGTGCCACCAGTGATTCTGACACATACACCGGGGAGCTGTTTTTT.

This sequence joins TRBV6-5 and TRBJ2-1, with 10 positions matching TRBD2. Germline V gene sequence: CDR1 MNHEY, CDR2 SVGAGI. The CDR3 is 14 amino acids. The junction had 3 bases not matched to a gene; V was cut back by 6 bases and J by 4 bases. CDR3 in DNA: TGTGCCAGCAGCTGGACTAGCGGTTACAATGAGCAGTTCTTC. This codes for CASSWTSGYNEQFF.

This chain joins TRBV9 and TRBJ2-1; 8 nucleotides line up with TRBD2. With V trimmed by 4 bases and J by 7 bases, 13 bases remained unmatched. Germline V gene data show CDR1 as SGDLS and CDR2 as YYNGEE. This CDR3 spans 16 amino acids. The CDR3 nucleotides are TGTGCCAGCAGCCGTAGGAGAGCGGGAGAAGGAAATGAGCAGTTCTTC. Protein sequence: CASSRRRAGEGNEQFF.

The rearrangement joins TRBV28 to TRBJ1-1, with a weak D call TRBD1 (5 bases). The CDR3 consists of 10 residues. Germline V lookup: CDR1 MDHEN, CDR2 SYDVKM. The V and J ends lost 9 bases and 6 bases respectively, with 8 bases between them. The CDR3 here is CASGGAEAFF. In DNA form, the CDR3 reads TGTGCCAGTGGGGGGGCTGAAGCTTTCTTT.

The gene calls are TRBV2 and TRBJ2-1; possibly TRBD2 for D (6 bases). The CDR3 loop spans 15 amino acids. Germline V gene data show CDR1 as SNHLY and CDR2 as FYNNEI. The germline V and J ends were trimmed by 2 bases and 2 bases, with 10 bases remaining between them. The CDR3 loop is CASSERGTTYNEQFF. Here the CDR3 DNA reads TGTGCCAGCAGTGAACGGGGGACGACCTACAATGAGCAGTTCTTC.

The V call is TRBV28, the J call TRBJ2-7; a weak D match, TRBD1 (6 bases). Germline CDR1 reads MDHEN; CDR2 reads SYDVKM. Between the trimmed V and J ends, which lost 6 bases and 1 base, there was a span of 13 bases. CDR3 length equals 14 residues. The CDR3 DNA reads TGTGCCAGCAGCCCGGACAGCCGTTCCTACGAGCAGTACTTC. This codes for CASSPDSRSYEQYF.

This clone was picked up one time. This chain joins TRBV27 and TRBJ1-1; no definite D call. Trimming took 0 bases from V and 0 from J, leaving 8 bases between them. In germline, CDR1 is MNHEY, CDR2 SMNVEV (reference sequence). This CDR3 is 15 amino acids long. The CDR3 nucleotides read TGTGCCAGCAGTTTATCACGGGCTATGAACACTGAAGCTTTCTTT. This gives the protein CASSLSRAMNTEAFF.

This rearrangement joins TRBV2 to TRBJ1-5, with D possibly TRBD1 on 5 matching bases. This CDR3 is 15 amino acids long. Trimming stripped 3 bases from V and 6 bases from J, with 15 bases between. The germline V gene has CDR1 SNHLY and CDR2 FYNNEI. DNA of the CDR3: TGTGCCAGCAGTGATTGGGGCAGGGCGGGTCAGCCCCAGCATTTT. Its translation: CASSDWGRAGQPQHF.

CDR3 protein: CASSYPGTEKLFF. DNA for the CDR3: TGTGCCAGCAGCTATCCGGGCACTGAAAAACTGTTTTTT. The chain couples TRBV7-9 to TRBJ1-4; D is unclear. Germline V gene lookup returns CDR1 SEHNR and CDR2 FQNEAQ (reference sequence). The V end lost 4 bases, the J end lost 7 bases, and 10 bases lay between the germline ends. The CDR3 is made up of 13 amino acids.

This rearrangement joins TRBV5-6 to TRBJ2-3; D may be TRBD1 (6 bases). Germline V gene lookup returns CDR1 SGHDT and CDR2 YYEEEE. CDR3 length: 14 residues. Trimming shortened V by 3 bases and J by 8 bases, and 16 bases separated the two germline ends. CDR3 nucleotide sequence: TGTGCCAGCAGCTCAGGGGATCCTCAAGCTACGCAGTATTTT. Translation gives CASSSGDPQATQYF.

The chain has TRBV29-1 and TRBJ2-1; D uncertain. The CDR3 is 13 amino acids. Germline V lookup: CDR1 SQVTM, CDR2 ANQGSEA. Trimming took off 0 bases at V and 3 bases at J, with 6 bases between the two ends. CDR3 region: CSVEDPRYNEQFF. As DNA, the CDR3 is TGCAGCGTTGAAGATCCGCGCTACAATGAGCAGTTCTTC.

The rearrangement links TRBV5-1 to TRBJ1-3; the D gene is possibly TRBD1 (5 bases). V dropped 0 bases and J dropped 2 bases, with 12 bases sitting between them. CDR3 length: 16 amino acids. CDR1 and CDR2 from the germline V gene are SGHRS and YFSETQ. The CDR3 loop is CASSLVARATGNTIYF. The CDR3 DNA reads TGCGCCAGCAGCTTGGTGGCCAGGGCTACTGGAAACACCATATATTTT. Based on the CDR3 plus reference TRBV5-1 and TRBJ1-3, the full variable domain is KAGVTQTPRYLIKTRGQQVTLSCSPISGHRSVSWYQQTPGQGLQFLFEYFSETQRNKGNFPGRFSGRQFSNSRSEMNVSTLELGDSALYLCASSLVARATGNTIYFGEGSWLTVV.

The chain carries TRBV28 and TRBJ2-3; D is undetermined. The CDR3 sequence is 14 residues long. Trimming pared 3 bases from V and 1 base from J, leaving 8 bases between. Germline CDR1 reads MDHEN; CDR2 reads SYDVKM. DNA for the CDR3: TGTGCCAGCAGTTTGTTCCCCCGCACAGATACGCAGTATTTT. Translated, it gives CASSLFPRTDTQYF. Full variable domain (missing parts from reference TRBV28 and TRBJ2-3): DVKVTQSSRYLVKRTGEKVFLECVQDMDHENMFWYRQDPGLGLRLIYFSYDVKMKEKGDIPEGYSVSREKKERFSLILESASTNQTSMYLCASSLFPRTDTQYFGPGTRLTVL.

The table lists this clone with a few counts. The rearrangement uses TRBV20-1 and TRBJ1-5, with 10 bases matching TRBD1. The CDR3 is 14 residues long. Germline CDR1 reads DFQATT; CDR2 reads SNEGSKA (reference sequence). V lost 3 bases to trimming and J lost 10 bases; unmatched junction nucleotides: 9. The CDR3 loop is CSASSGTGVGPQHF. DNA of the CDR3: TGCAGTGCTAGTTCCGGGACAGGGGTGGGACCCCAGCATTTT.

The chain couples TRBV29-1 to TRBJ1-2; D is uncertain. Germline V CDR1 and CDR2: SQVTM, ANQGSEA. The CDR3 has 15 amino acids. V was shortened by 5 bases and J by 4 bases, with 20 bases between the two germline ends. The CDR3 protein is CSVTNPRVLLYGYTF. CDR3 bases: TGCAGCGTTACTAACCCCCGGGTCCTCCTCTATGGCTACACCTTC.

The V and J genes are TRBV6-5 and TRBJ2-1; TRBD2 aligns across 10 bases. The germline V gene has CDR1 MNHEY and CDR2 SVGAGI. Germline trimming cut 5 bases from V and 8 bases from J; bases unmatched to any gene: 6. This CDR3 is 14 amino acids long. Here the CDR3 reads CASSRLAGHDEQFF. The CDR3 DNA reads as TGTGCCAGCAGTAGACTAGCGGGTCACGATGAGCAGTTCTTC.

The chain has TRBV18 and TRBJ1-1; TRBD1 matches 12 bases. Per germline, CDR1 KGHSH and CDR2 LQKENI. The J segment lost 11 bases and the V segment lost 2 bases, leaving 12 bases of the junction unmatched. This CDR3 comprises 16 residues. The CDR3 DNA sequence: TGTGCCAGCTCACCATCTAGATTGGGACAGGGGGCATCGGCTTTCTTT. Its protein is CASSPSRLGQGASAFF.

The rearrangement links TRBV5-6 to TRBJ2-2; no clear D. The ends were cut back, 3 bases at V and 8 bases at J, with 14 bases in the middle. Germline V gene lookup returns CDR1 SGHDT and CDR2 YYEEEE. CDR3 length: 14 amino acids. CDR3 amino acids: CASSSLSTRGELFF. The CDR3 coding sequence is TGTGCCAGCAGCTCTCTATCGACAAGGGGGGAGCTGTTTTTT.